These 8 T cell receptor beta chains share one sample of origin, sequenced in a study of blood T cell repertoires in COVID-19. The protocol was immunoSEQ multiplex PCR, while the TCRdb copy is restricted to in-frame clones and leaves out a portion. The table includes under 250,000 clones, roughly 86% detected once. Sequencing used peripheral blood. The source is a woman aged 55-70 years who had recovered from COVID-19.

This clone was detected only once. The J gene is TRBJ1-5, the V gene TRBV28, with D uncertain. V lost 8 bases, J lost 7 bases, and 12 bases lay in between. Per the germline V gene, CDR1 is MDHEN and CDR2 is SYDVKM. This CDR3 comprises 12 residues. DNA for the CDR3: TGTGCCAGCCGCCAGGTGAACCAGCCCCAGCATTTT. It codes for CASRQVNQPQHF.

The CDR3: CASSIAGVGYTF. The CDR3 DNA sequence: TGTGCCAGTAGTATCGCGGGGGTTGGCTACACCTTC. The genes are TRBV19 and TRBJ1-2; D is perhaps TRBD1 (5 bases). The germline gives CDR1 LNHDA, CDR2 SQIVND (reference sequence). Trimming removed 3 bases at V and 7 bases at J, with 9 bases between. The CDR3 totals 12 residues.

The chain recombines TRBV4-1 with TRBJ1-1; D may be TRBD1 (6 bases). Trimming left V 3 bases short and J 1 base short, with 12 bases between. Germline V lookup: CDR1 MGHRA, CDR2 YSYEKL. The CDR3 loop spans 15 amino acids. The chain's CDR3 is CASSQSWGQNTEAFF. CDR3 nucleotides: TGCGCCAGCAGCCAGTCGTGGGGACAGAACACTGAAGCTTTCTTT.

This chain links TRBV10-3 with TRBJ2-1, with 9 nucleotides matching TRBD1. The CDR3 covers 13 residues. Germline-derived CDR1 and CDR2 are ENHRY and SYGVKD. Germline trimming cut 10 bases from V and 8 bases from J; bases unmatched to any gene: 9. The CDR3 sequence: CASTGTGFHEQFF. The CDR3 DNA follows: TGTGCCAGCACCGGGACAGGGTTCCATGAGCAGTTCTTC.

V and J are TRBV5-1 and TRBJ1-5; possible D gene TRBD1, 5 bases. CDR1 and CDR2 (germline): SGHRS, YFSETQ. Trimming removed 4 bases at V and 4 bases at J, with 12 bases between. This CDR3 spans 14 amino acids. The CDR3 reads CASSRGEANQPQHF. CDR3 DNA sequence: TGCGCCAGCAGCCGGGGGGAGGCGAATCAGCCCCAGCATTTT.

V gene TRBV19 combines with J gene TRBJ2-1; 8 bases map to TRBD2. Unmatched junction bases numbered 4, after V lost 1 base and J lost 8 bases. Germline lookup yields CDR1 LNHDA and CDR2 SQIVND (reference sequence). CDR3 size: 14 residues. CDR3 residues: CASSIGRGVDEQFF. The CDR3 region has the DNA TGTGCCAGTAGTATAGGGCGGGGGGTCGATGAGCAGTTCTTC.

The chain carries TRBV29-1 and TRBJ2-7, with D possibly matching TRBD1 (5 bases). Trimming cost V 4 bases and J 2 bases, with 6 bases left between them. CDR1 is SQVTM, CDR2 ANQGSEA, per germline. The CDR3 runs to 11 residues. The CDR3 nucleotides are TGCAGCGTTGGACAGACCTACGAGCAGTACTTC. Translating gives CSVGQTYEQYF.

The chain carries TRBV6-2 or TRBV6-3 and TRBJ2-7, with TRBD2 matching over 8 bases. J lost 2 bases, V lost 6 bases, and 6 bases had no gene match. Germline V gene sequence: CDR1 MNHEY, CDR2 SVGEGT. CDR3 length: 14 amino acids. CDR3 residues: CASSTGLGPYEQYF. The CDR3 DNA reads TGTGCCAGCAGCACGGGACTAGGCCCCTACGAGCAGTACTTC.